A single sample is the source of the 13 T cell receptor beta chains below, sequenced in a study of T cells after somatic rescue of genetic block. TCRdb's table, derived via immunoSEQ multiplex PCR, lists solely in-frame clones and lacks some. This sample has 80,000 to 100,000 clones, with 80% to 90% found just once. Sequences were obtained from peripheral blood mononuclear cells (PBMCs). These receptors came from a woman in her late teens or twenties.

The rearrangement joins TRBV6-6 to TRBJ2-7, with D unclear. The germline gives CDR1 MNHNY, CDR2 SVGAGI (reference sequence). The CDR3 has 12 amino acids. V shed 5 bases and J shed 1 base, with 6 bases lying between them. The chain's CDR3 is CASSGDSYEQYF. The CDR3 region has the DNA TGTGCCAGCAGTGGGGATTCCTACGAGCAGTACTTC.

The J gene is TRBJ1-4, the V gene TRBV5-1; tentatively, D is TRBD1 (6 bases). The CDR3 loop spans 16 amino acids. Germline loops: CDR1 SGHRS, CDR2 YFSETQ. The ends were cut back, 7 bases at V and 6 bases at J, with 22 bases in the middle. The CDR3 DNA reads as TGCGCCAGCGGCCCGGGGGGCTTCGTAACGGATGAAAAACTGTTTTTT. This translates into CASGPGGFVTDEKLFF.

This clone was observed once. This chain links TRBV7-2 with TRBJ1-2, with TRBD1 identical over 7 bases. The CDR3 has 12 residues. V lost 2 bases to trimming and J lost 12 bases; unmatched junction nucleotides: 6. The V gene's germline CDR1 is SGHTA and CDR2 FQGNSA. The CDR3 loop is CASSLISRGHTF. For the CDR3, the DNA is TGTGCCAGCAGCTTAATATCTAGGGGGCACACCTTC.

This clone was found a few times. The rearrangement links TRBV30 to TRBJ1-1; no clear D gene. The length of the CDR3 is 11 residues. Germline lookup yields CDR1 GTSNPN and CDR2 SVGIG (reference sequence). V shed 2 bases and J shed 0 bases, with 1 base lying between them. The CDR3 region has the DNA TGTGCCTGGAGTTTGAACACTGAAGCTTTCTTT. Translated, it gives CAWSLNTEAFF.

The V call is TRBV10-1, the J call TRBJ2-7; TRBD2 matches at 13 bases. The CDR3 covers 19 residues. After removal of 6 bases from V and 2 bases from J, the junction contained 16 bases not matched to a gene. CDR1 is WNHNN and CDR2 is SYGVQD in the germline V gene (reference sequence). The CDR3 protein is CASSHPSGTSGTNAYEQYF. CDR3 DNA: TGCGCCAGCAGCCACCCCTCCGGGACTAGCGGGACCAACGCCTACGAGCAGTACTTC.

The chain uses TRBV30 and TRBJ1-1, with D possibly TRBD1 on 5 matching bases. This CDR3 region has 13 residues. Trimming took off 2 bases at V and 3 bases at J, with 10 bases between the two ends. The germline gives CDR1 GTSNPN, CDR2 SVGIG (reference sequence). The CDR3: CAWSPGGDTEAFF. The DNA for the CDR3 is TGTGCCTGGAGTCCTGGGGGGGACACTGAAGCTTTCTTT.

This chain joins TRBV6-6 and TRBJ2-1; TRBD1 matches 8 bases. Germline trimming cut 2 bases from V and 7 bases from J; bases unmatched to any gene: 4. The germline V gene has CDR1 MNHNY and CDR2 SVGAGI (reference sequence). The CDR3 has 14 residues. The CDR3 nucleotides are TGTGCCAGCAGTTACCCGGACAGGGTGAATGAGCAGTTCTTC. It encodes CASSYPDRVNEQFF.

The chain combines TRBV4-2 with TRBJ2-5, with 9 bases that match TRBD1. The DNA matches TRBJ2-7 better at its end, which makes the J call doubtful. This CDR3 is 17 amino acids long. CDR1 and CDR2 from the germline V gene are LGHNA and YNFKEQ. The CDR3 reads CASSHTRFRDRDYEQYF. In nucleotides, the CDR3 is TGTGCCAGCAGCCATACGAGATTCCGGGACAGGGACTACGAGCAGTACTTC.

The chain combines TRBV19 with TRBJ2-5, with 7 bases fitting TRBD2. Germline loops: CDR1 LNHDA, CDR2 SQIVND (reference sequence). The CDR3 loop spans 15 amino acids. Losses at the gene ends were 7 bases for V and 0 bases for J; bases not matched to a gene: 8. CDR3 sequence reads: CASTSSGLYQETQYF. In DNA, the CDR3 is TGTGCCAGTACCTCTAGCGGACTGTACCAAGAGACCCAGTACTTC.

This clone was counted once. The CDR3, as DNA: TGTGCCAGCAGTTTCAGGGGGGCAGTCACAGATACGCAGTATTTT. Its protein is CASSFRGAVTDTQYF. The chain has TRBV27 and TRBJ2-3; a weak D match, TRBD1 (7 bases). This CDR3 has 15 amino acids. Germline V CDR1 and CDR2: MNHEY, SMNVEV (reference sequence). V was trimmed by 3 bases and J by 2 bases, leaving 12 bases between them.

V gene TRBV15 combines with J gene TRBJ1-2; D uncertain. CDR3 length: 15 amino acids. Germline CDR1 is LNHNV and CDR2 is YYDKDF (reference sequence). Deletions cut 2 bases from V and 3 bases from J, with 13 bases between. CDR3 nucleotide sequence: TGTGCCACCAGCAGAAGCGAGGTAGAGTACTATGGCTACACCTTC. Its protein product is CATSRSEVEYYGYTF. Based on the CDR3 plus reference TRBV15 and TRBJ1-2, the full variable domain is DAMVIQNPRYQVTQFGKPVTLSCSQTLNHNVMYWYQQKSSQAPKLLFHYYDKDFNNEADTPDNFQSRRPNTSFCFLDIRSPGLGDTAMYLCATSRSEVEYYGYTFGSGTRLTVV.

This sequence joins TRBV28 and TRBJ1-1, with 12 bases that match TRBD1. V shed 7 bases and J 4 bases; nucleotides not matched to a gene: 10. The CDR3 is 16 residues long. Germline assignment: CDR1 MDHEN and CDR2 SYDVKM. CDR3 DNA: TGTGCCAGCACCCTTATCCTGGGACAGGGGGCCACTGAAGCTTTCTTT. Its translation is CASTLILGQGATEAFF.

CDR3 sequence reads: CATSRAGVGSYNEQFF. The CDR3 DNA is TGTGCCACCAGCCGCGCAGGGGTTGGGTCCTACAATGAGCAGTTCTTC. This chain uses TRBV15 with TRBJ2-1; tentatively, D is TRBD1 (6 bases). V lost 5 bases and J 1 base, leaving 15 bases between the germline ends. Germline values: CDR1 LNHNV, CDR2 YYDKDF (reference sequence). This CDR3 contains 16 residues.